Following are 18 T cell receptor beta chains from one sample sequenced in a study of T cells in Graves' hyperthyroidism and ophthalmopathy. RNA transcripts gave rise to amplified TCR beta CDR3 regions. First-round RT-PCR of the TCR CDR3 relied on the HTBI primer set. One entry per CDR3 protein, called by TCRdb with MiXCR from the multiplex PCR reads. The sample consists of about 640,000 distinct CDR3 sequences, less than 25% of them appearing once. Sequenced: blood. Every receptor here comes from a man aged 30 to 45 with Graves' ophthalmopathy.

The V call is TRBV12-3 or TRBV12-4, the J call TRBJ2-5; 7 bases are shared with TRBD2. This CDR3 is 14 amino acids long. With V trimmed by 4 bases and J by 2 bases, 4 bases remained unmatched. The CDR3 reads CASSWASGQETQYF. CDR3 coding DNA: TGTGCCAGCAGTTGGGCTAGCGGTCAAGAGACCCAGTACTTC.

As for this clonotype: A much bigger clone sits one base away, suggesting this may be a read error. V gene TRBV11-2 combines with J gene TRBJ2-7; 11 bases fit TRBD2. V dropped 5 bases and J dropped 0; count of bases not matched to a gene: 6. CDR1 SGHAT and CDR2 FQNNGV come from the germline V gene. This CDR3 is built from 16 residues. The DNA of the CDR3 is TGTGCCAGCAGCCTAACTAGCGGGAGATCCTCCTACGAGCAGTACTTC. This codes for CASSLTSGRSSYEQYF.

The chain has TRBV6-2 or TRBV6-3 and TRBJ2-1; D may be TRBD2 (6 bases). Looked up from germline, CDR1 is MNHEY and CDR2 is SVGEGT. The CDR3 is 16 residues long. The V end was cut by 5 bases, the J end by 4 bases, with 18 bases between. CDR3 coding DNA: TGTGCCAGCAGTCGCGCCGGGACTGGGATTTACAATGAGCAGTTCTTC. Its protein is CASSRAGTGIYNEQFF.

This clonotype was seen a handful of times. The V gene is TRBV9, the J gene TRBJ1-1; 9 bases align to TRBD1. Per germline, CDR1 SGDLS and CDR2 YYNGEE. CDR3 length: 17 residues. Trimming at V came to 4 bases and at J to 5 bases, leaving 15 bases not matched to a gene. In nucleotides, the CDR3 is TGTGCCAGCAGCCACCCAAAGGACAGGGGAGGACAGACTGAAGCTTTCTTT. Amino acid sequence: CASSHPKDRGGQTEAFF.

The rearrangement uses TRBV20-1 and TRBJ1-6, with no clear D. Germline lookup yields CDR1 DFQATT and CDR2 SNEGSKA (reference sequence). V lost 5 bases, J lost 3 bases, and 11 bases lay in between. This CDR3 comprises 14 residues. The CDR3 DNA is TGCAGTGCTCCCCTTACCGTCTATAATTCACCCCTCCACTTT. The encoded protein is CSAPLTVYNSPLHF.

This clonotype has ten or more counts. V gene TRBV28 combines with J gene TRBJ2-1, with D possibly matching TRBD1 (5 bases). The CDR3 is made up of 14 amino acids. CDR1 MDHEN and CDR2 SYDVKM come from the germline V gene. The V and J ends lost 3 bases and 4 bases respectively, with 10 bases between them. The CDR3 loop reads CASSFSGRYNEQFF. In nucleotides, the CDR3 is TGTGCCAGCAGTTTTTCAGGGCGGTACAATGAGCAGTTCTTC.

At least ten counts were recorded for this clonotype. The J gene is TRBJ1-2, the V gene TRBV6-1; D unresolved. The length of the CDR3 is 11 residues. Germline V gene data show CDR1 as MNHNS and CDR2 as SASEGT. V gave up 10 bases and J gave up 7 bases, with 13 bases separating them. The CDR3: CATKERGGYTF. The CDR3 DNA reads as TGTGCCACTAAGGAGCGGGGTGGCTACACCTTC.

The chain joins TRBV29-1 to TRBJ2-7; 10 positions match TRBD2. This CDR3 region has 16 residues. V shed 7 bases, J shed 4 bases, and the junction held 16 bases outside the gene matches. The germline V gene encodes CDR1 SQVTM and CDR2 ANQGSEA. This CDR3 is CSALTLLAGLSYEQYF. The CDR3 region has the DNA TGCAGCGCCCTGACCCTACTAGCGGGACTTTCTTACGAGCAGTACTTC.

This rearrangement joins TRBV11-2 to TRBJ1-3; D not certain. The germline V gene encodes CDR1 SGHAT and CDR2 FQNNGV. The CDR3 has 16 residues. Trimming took off 2 bases at V and 3 bases at J, with 14 bases between the two ends. The CDR3 is CASSLINLQRGNTIYF. CDR3 nucleotide sequence: TGTGCCAGCAGCTTAATTAATCTGCAGCGTGGAAACACCATATATTTT. Based on the CDR3 plus reference TRBV11-2 and TRBJ1-3, the full variable domain is EAGVAQSPRYKIIEKRQSVAFWCNPISGHATLYWYQQILGQGPKLLIQFQNNGVVDDSQLPKDRFSAERLKGVDSTLKIQPAKLEDSAVYLCASSLINLQRGNTIYFGEGSWLTVV.

This clonotype was picked up a small number of times. This chain connects TRBV20-1 to TRBJ2-7; D remains ambiguous. Germline CDR1 is DFQATT and CDR2 is SNEGSKA (reference sequence). V lost 3 bases and J 8 bases, leaving 14 bases between the germline ends. The CDR3 totals 12 residues. In DNA form, the CDR3 reads TGCAGTGCTAGTGTGGGCCTCGGGCAGCAGTACTTC. Translation: CSASVGLGQQYF.

This clonotype was counted between two and nine times. This chain links TRBV6-4 with TRBJ1-5; D perhaps matches TRBD1 (5 bases). Germline V lookup: CDR1 MRHNA, CDR2 SNTAGT. The CDR3 spans 14 residues. V lost 6 bases and J lost 3, with 12 bases in between. The CDR3 nucleotides are TGTGCCAGCAGGGTAGGGGACGTCAATCAGCCCCAGCATTTT. Translated: CASRVGDVNQPQHF.

The table lists this clonotype with a few counts. This chain connects TRBV20-1 to TRBJ2-7; D is tentatively TRBD1 or TRBD2 (6 bases each). Trimming cost V 2 bases and J 6 bases, with 14 bases left between them. The CDR3 consists of 13 residues. Germline-derived CDR1 and CDR2 are DFQATT and SNEGSKA (reference sequence). As DNA, the CDR3 is TGCAGTGCTAGACCCCAGCCGGGGGCCGAGCAGTACTTC. This sequence encodes CSARPQPGAEQYF.

Comments on this clonotype: This could be a read error, since a much larger clone is one nucleotide away. The V and J genes are TRBV5-1 and TRBJ2-3; unclear D gene. Germline CDR1 is SGHRS and CDR2 is YFSETQ. This CDR3 region has 13 residues. The CDR3 is CANSLTSPDTQYF. The CDR3 DNA is TGCGCCAACAGCTTAACGTCCCCAGATACGCAGTATTTT.

The CDR3 DNA reads as TGTGCCAGCAGTGAATCTGGGGGCCTCCTCGAGCAGTACTTC. Translating it yields CASSESGGLLEQYF. V gene TRBV6-1 combines with J gene TRBJ2-7, with a weak D call TRBD1 (6 bases). The CDR3 runs to 14 residues. Germline V gives CDR1 MNHNS, CDR2 SASEGT. V lost 2 bases and J 6 bases, leaving 14 bases between the germline ends.

This clonotype has at least ten counts. V and J are TRBV6-2 or TRBV6-3 and TRBJ1-1; no reliable D call. V shed 5 bases and J shed 5 bases, with 15 bases lying between them. CDR1 and CDR2 (germline): MNHEY, SVGEGT. The CDR3 consists of 14 residues. The CDR3 DNA sequence: TGTGCCAGCAGTAACATGGGGAGGTGGACTGAAGCTTTCTTT. This encodes CASSNMGRWTEAFF.

This clonotype appeared many times. The chain links TRBV10-3 to TRBJ2-5, with a possible D match to TRBD1 (6 bases). The CDR3 length is 17 residues. V dropped 0 bases and J dropped 2 bases, with 16 bases sitting between them. Germline V lookup: CDR1 ENHRY, CDR2 SYGVKD. CDR3 sequence reads: CAISESAQGTLQETQYF. CDR3 bases: TGTGCCATCAGTGAGTCGGCACAGGGCACCCTTCAAGAGACCCAGTACTTC.

V gene TRBV14 combines with J gene TRBJ1-1; TRBD1 aligns across 10 bases. This CDR3 contains 18 residues. CDR1 SGHDN and CDR2 FVKESK come from the germline V gene. The V gene end was trimmed by 2 bases and the J gene end by 1 base; junction bases not matched to a gene: 10. CDR3: CASSQITGQGTPNTEAFF. In DNA, the CDR3 is TGTGCCAGCAGCCAAATTACGGGACAGGGGACTCCGAACACTGAAGCTTTCTTT.

The chain employs TRBV6-1 and TRBJ1-5, with 9 bases that match TRBD1. The length of the CDR3 is 15 residues. V shed 6 bases and J 1 base; nucleotides not matched to a gene: 4. The germline CDR1 and CDR2 sequences are MNHNS and SASEGT. The CDR3 region is CASRTGGGSNQPQHF. The DNA of the CDR3 is TGTGCCAGCAGGACAGGGGGAGGCAGCAATCAGCCCCAGCATTTT.